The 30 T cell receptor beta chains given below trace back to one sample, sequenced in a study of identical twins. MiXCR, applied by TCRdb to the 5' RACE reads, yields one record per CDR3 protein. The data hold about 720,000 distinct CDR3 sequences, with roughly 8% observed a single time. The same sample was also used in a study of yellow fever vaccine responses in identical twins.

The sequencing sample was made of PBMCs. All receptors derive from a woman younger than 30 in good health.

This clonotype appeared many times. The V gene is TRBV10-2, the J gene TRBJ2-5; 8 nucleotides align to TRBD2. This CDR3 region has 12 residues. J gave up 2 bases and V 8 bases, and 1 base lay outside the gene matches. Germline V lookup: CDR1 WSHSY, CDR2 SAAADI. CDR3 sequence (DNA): TGCGCCAGCGGACTAGCTCAAGAGACCCAGTACTTC. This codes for CASGLAQETQYF.

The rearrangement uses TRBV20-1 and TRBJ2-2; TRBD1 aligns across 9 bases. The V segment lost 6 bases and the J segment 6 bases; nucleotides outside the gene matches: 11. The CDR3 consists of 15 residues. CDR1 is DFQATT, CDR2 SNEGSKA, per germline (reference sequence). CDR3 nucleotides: TGCAGTGCAACTGGACAGGGGAAGGCGGCCGGGGAGCTGTTTTTT. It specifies CSATGQGKAAGELFF.

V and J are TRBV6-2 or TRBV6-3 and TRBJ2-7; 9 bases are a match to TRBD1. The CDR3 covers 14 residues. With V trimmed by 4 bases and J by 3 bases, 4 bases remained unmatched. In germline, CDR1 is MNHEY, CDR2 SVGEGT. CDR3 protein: CASSSDRGLYEQYF. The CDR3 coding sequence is TGTGCCAGCAGTTCGGACAGGGGCCTCTACGAGCAGTACTTC.

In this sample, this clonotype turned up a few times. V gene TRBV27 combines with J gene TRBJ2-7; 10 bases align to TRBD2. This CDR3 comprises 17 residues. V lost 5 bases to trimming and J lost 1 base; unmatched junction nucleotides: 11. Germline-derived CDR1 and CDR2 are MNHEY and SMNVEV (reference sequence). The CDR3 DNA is TGTGCCAGCAGTCCGATCGTCGGACTAGCGGTGTCCTACGAGCAGTACTTC. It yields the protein CASSPIVGLAVSYEQYF.

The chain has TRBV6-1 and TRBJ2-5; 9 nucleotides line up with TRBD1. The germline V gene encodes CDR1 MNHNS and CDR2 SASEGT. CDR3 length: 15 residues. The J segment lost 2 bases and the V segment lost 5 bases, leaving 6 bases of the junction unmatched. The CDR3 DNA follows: TGTGCCAGCAGTACCGGGACAGGGAGGCAAGAGACCCAGTACTTC. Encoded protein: CASSTGTGRQETQYF.

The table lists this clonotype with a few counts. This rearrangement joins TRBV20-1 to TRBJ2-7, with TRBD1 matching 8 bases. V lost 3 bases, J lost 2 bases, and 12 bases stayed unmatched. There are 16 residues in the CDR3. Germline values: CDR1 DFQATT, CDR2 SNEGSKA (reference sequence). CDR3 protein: CSASKGMDRATYEQYF. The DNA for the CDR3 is TGCAGTGCTAGCAAAGGGATGGACAGGGCCACCTACGAGCAGTACTTC.

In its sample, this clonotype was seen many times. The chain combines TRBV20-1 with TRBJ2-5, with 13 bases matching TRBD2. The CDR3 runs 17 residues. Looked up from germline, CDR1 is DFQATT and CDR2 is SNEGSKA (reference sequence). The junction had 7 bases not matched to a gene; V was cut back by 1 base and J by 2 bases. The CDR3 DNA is TGCAGTGCTAGAGGAGGGGGACTAGCGGGGCCACAAGAGACCCAGTACTTC. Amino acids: CSARGGGLAGPQETQYF.

The CDR3 region is CASSRLGQTGAGELFF. The DNA for the CDR3 is TGTGCCAGCAGTCGATTAGGACAAACCGGGGCCGGGGAGCTGTTTTTT. J is TRBJ2-2 and V is TRBV28, with D perhaps being TRBD1 or TRBD2 (5 bases each). The germline V gene encodes CDR1 MDHEN and CDR2 SYDVKM. Trimming pared 5 bases from V and 6 bases from J, leaving 19 bases between. The length of the CDR3 is 16 residues. Together with reference TRBV28 and TRBJ2-2, the CDR3 gives the full variable domain: DVKVTQSSRYLVKRTGEKVFLECVQDMDHENMFWYRQDPGLGLRLIYFSYDVKMKEKGDIPEGYSVSREKKERFSLILESASTNQTSMYLCASSRLGQTGAGELFFGEGSRLTVL.

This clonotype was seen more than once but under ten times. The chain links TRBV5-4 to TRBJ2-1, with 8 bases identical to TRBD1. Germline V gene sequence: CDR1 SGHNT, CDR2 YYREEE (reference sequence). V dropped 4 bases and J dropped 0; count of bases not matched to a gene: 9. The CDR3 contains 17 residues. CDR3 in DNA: TGTGCCAGCAGCACTCCTACCGGACAGGGCTCCTACAATGAGCAGTTCTTC. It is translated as CASSTPTGQGSYNEQFF.

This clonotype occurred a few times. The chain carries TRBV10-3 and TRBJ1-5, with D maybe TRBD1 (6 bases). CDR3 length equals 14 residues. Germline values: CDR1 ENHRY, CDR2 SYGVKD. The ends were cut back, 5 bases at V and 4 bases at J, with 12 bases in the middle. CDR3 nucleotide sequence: TGTGCCATCAGTATGGGGGCAGGAAATCAGCCCCAGCATTTT. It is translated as CAISMGAGNQPQHF.

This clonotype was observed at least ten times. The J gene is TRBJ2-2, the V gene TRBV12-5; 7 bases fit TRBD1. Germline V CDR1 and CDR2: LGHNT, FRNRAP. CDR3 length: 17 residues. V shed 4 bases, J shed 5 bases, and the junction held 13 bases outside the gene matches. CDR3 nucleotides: TGTGCTAGTGGTTGGGGACGGACAGGAAGAAAAACCGGGGAGCTGTTTTTT. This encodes CASGWGRTGRKTGELFF.

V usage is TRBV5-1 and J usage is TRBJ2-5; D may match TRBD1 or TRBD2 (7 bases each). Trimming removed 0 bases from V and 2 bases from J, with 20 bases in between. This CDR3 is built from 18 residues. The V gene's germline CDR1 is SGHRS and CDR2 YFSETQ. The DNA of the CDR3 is TGCGCCAGCAGCTTGGCGATCCCCGACAGGGAGGGGCAAGAGACCCAGTACTTC. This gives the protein CASSLAIPDREGQETQYF.

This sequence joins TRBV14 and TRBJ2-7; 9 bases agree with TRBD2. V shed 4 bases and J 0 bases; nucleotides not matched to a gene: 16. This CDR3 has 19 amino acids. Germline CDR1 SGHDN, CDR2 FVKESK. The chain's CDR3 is CASSPQRPAGGYSSYEQYF. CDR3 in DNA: TGTGCCAGCAGCCCTCAAAGGCCAGCGGGGGGCTATAGCTCCTACGAGCAGTACTTC. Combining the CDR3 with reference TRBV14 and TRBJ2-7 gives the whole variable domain EAGVTQFPSHSVIEKGQTVTLRCDPISGHDNLYWYRRVMGKEIKFLLHFVKESKQDESGMPNNRFLAERTGGTYSTLKVQPAELEDSGVYFCASSPQRPAGGYSSYEQYFGPGTRLTVT.

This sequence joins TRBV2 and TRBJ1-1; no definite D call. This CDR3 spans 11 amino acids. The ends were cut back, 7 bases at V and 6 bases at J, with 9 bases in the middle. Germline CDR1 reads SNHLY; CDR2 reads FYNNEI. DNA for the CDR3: TGTGCCAGCATGGGGAGCGCTGAAGCTTTCTTT. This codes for CASMGSAEAFF.

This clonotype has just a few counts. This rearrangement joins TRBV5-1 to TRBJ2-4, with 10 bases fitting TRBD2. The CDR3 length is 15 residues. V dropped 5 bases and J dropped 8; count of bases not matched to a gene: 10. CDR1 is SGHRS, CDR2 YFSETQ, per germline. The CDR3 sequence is CASRSGAGGQDIQYF. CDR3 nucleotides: TGCGCCAGCAGGAGCGGAGCGGGGGGGCAAGACATTCAGTACTTC.

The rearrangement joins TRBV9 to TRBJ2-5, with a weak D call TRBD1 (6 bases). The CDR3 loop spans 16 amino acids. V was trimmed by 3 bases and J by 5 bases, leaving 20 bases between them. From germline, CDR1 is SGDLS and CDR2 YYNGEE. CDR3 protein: CASSGDRDKGWETQYF. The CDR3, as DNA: TGTGCCAGCAGCGGGGACCGGGACAAGGGGTGGGAGACCCAGTACTTC.

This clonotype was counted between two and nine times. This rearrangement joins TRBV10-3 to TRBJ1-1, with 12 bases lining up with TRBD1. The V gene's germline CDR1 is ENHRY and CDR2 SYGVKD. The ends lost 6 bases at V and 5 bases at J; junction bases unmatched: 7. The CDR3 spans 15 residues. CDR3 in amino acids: CAIRGTGGEWTEAFF. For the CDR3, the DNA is TGTGCCATCAGGGGGACAGGGGGCGAATGGACTGAAGCTTTCTTT.

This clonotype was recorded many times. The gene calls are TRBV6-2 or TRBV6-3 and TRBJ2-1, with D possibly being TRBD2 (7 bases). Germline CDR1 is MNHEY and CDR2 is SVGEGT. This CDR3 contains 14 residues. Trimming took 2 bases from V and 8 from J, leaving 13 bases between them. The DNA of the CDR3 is TGTGCCAGCAGTTACACGGGGGGCGTGGATGAGCAGTTCTTC. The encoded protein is CASSYTGGVDEQFF.

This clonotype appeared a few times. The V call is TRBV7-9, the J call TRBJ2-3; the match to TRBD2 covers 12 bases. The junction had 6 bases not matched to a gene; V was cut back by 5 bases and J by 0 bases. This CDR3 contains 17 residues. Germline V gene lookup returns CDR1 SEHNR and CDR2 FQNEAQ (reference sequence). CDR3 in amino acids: CASSTPSGGGSTDTQYF. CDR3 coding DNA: TGTGCCAGCAGCACACCTAGCGGGGGGGGAAGCACAGATACGCAGTATTTT.

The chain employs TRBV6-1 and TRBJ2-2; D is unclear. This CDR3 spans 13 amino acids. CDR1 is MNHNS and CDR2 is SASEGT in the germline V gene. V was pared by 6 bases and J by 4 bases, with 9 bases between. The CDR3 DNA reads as TGTGCCAGCAGCCGGATTGGCACCGGGGAGCTGTTTTTT. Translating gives CASSRIGTGELFF.

This CDR3 is CASSLVASDWDTQYF. CDR3 sequence (DNA): TGTGCCAGCAGCTTAGTGGCGTCGGACTGGGATACGCAGTATTTT. The chain joins TRBV7-2 to TRBJ2-3; TRBD2 is a possible D gene (5 bases). Germline CDR1 and CDR2: SGHTA and FQGNSA. This CDR3 has 15 residues. Trimming took 1 base from V and 6 from J, leaving 14 bases between them.

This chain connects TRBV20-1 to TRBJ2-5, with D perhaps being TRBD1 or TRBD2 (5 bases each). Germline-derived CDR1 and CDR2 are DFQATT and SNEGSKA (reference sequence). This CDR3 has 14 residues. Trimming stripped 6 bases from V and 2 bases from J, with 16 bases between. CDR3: CSAWAGAHQETQYF. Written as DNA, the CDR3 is TGCAGTGCATGGGCCGGGGCACATCAAGAGACCCAGTACTTC.

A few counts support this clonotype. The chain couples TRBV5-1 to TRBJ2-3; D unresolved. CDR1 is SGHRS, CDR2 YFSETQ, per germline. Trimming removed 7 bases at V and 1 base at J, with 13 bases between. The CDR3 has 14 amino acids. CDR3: CASGMELRTDTQYF. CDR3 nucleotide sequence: TGCGCCAGCGGGATGGAGTTGCGCACAGATACGCAGTATTTT.

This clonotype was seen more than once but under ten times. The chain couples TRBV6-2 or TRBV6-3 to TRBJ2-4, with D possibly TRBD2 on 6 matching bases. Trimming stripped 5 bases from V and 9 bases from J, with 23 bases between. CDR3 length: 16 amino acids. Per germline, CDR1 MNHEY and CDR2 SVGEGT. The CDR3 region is CASSPDRIAAGGIQYF. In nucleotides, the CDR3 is TGTGCCAGCAGTCCGGACCGGATTGCCGCCGGGGGCATTCAGTACTTC.

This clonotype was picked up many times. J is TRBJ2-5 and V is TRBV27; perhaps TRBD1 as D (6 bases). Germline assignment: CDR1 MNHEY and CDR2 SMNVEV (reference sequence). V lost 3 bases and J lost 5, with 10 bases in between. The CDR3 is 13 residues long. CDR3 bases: TGTGCCAGCAGTTTGCGCAGGGGTGAGACCCAGTACTTC. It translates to CASSLRRGETQYF.

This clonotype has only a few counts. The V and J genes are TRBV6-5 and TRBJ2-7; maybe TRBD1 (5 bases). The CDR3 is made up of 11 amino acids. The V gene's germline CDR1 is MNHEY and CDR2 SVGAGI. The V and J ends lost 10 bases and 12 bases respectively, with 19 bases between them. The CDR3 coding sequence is TGTGCCACCTTTACGGATTTAACAGGGTACTTC. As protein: CATFTDLTGYF.

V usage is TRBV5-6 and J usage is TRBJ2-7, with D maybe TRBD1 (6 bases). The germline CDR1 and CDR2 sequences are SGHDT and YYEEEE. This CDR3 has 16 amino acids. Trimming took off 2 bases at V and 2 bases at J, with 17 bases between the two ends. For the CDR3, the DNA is TGTGCCAGCAGCTTTTCACAGGACAGCATGGCCTACGAGCAGTACTTC. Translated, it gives CASSFSQDSMAYEQYF.

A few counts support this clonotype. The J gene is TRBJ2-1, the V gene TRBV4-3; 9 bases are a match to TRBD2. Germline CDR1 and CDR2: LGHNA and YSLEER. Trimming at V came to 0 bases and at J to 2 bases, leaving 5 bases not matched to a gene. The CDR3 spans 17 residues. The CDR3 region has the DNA TGCGCCAGCAGCCAAGATCGGCCTAGCGGGGCCTACAATGAGCAGTTCTTC. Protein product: CASSQDRPSGAYNEQFF.

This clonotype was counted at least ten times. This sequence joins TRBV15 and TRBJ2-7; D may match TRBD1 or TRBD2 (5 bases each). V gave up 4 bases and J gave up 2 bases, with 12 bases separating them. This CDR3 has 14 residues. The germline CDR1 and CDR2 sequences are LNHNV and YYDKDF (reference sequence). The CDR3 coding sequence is TGTGCCACCAGCATGACCGGGGCCACCTACGAGCAGTACTTC. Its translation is CATSMTGATYEQYF.

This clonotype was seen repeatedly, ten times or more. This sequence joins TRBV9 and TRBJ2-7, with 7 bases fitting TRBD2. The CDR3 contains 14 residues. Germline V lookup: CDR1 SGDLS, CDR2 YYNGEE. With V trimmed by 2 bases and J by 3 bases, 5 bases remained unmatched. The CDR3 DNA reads TGTGCCAGCAGCGTTTTGTCTAGCGGCTACGAGCAGTACTTC. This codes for CASSVLSSGYEQYF.